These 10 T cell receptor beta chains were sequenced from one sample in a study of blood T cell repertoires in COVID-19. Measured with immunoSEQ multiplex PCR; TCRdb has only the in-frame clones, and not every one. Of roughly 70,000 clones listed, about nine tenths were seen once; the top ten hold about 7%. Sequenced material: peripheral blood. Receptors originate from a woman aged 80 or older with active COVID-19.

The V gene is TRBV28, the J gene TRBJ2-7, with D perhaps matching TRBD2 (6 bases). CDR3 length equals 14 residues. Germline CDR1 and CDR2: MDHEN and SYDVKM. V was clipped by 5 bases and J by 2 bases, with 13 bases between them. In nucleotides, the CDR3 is TGTGCCAGCAGTCCAGGGACTCCCACCTACGAGCAGTACTTC. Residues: CASSPGTPTYEQYF.

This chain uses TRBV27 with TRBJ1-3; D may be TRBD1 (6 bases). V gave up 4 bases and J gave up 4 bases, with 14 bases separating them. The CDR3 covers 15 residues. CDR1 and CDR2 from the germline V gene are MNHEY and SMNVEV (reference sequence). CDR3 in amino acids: CASSSLQGWGNTIYF. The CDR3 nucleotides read TGTGCCAGCAGTTCTTTACAGGGATGGGGAAACACCATATATTTT.

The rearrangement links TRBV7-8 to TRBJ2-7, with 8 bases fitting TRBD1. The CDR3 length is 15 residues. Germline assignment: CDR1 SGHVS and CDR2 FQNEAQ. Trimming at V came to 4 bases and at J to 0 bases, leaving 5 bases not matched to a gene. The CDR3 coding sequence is TGTGCCAGCAGCTCCCAGGACAGGGCCTCCTACGAGCAGTACTTC. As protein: CASSSQDRASYEQYF.

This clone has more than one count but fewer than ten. This CDR3 is CASSFLGGQGAYNEQFF. CDR3 nucleotides: TGTGCCAGCAGTTTTCTGGGGGGACAGGGGGCTTACAATGAGCAGTTCTTC. The chain joins TRBV27 to TRBJ2-1, with 12 bases fitting TRBD1. There are 17 residues in the CDR3. Germline V gene data show CDR1 as MNHEY and CDR2 as SMNVEV (reference sequence). After removal of 3 bases from V and 4 bases from J, the junction contained 7 bases not matched to a gene.

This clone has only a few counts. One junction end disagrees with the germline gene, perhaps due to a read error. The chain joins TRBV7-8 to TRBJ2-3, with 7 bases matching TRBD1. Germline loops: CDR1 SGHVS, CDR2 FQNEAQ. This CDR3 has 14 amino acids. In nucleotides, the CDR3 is TGTGCCAGCAGCTTAGCGCTCCGGGACAGAGGGAAACATTTT. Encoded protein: CASSLALRDRGKHF. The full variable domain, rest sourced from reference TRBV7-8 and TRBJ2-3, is GAGVSQSPRYKVAKRGQDVALRCDPISGHVSLFWYQQALGQGPEFLTYFQNEAQLDKSGLPSDRFFAERPEGSVSTLKIQRTQQEDSAVYLCASSLALRDRGKHFGPGTRLTVL.

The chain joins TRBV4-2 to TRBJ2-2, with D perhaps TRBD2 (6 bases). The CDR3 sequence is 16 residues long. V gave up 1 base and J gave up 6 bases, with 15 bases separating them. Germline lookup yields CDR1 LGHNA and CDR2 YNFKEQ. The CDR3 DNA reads TGTGCCAGCAGCCAAGCTGTCCCATGGGGGGCCGGGGAGCTGTTTTTT. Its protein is CASSQAVPWGAGELFF.

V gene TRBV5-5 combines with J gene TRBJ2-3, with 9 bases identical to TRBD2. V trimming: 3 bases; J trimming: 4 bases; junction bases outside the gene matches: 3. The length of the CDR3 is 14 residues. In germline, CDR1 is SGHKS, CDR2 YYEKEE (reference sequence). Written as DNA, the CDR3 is TGTGCCAGCAGCTCAGTAGCGGGAGCAGATACGCAGTATTTT. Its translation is CASSSVAGADTQYF.

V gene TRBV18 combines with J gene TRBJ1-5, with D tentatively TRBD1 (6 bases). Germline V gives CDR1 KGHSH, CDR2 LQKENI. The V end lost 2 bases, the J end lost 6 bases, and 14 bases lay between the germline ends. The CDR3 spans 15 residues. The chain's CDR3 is CASSPGPGGSQPQHF. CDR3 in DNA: TGTGCCAGCTCACCAGGGCCGGGGGGCAGTCAGCCCCAGCATTTT.

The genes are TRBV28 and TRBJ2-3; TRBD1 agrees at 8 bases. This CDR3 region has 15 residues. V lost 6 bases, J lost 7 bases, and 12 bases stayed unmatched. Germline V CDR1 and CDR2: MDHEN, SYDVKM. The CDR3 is CASSPPGQGGNTQYF. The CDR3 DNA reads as TGTGCCAGCAGCCCTCCCGGACAGGGTGGAAATACGCAGTATTTT.

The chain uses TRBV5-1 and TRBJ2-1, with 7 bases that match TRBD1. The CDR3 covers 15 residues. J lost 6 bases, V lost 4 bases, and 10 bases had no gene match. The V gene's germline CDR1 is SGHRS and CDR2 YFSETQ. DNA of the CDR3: TGCGCCAGCAGCACCTCCTCCGGGACAGCCAATGAGCAGTTCTTC. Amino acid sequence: CASSTSSGTANEQFF. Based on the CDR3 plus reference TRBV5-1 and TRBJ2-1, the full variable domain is KAGVTQTPRYLIKTRGQQVTLSCSPISGHRSVSWYQQTPGQGLQFLFEYFSETQRNKGNFPGRFSGRQFSNSRSEMNVSTLELGDSALYLCASSTSSGTANEQFFGPGTRLTVL.